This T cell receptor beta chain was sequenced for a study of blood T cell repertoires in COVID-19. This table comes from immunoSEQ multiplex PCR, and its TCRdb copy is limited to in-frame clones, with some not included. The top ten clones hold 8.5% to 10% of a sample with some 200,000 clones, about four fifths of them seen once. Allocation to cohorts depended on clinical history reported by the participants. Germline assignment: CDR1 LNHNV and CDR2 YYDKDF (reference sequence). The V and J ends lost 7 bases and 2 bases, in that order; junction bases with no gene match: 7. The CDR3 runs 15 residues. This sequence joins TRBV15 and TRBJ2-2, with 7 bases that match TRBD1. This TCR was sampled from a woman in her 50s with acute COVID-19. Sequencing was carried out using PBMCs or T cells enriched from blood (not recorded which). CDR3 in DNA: TGTGCCACCAATCGAGGGGGCGCCAACACCGGGGAGCTGTTTTTT. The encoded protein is CATNRGGANTGELFF.